This T cell receptor beta chain was recorded in a study of T-cell reconstitution after alpha-beta-depleted transplantation in children. Study observations and caveats: Diversity and T-cell counts at one year after transplant derived mostly from new T cells. Expanded graft clones, several hundred of them, were reportedly the source of alpha-beta T cells about two months after transplant.

As concerns this clonotype: Its specificity is not known.

As it was prepared, the TCRbeta library received unique molecular identifiers. TCRdb redid the calling of the PCR reads with MiXCR, one entry per CDR3 protein. Of hundreds of thousands of distinct CDR3 sequences listed, roughly 13% are singletons. This CDR3 is 15 amino acids long. Unmatched junction bases numbered 5, after V lost 4 bases and J lost 3 bases. Germline V CDR1 and CDR2: SGHRS, YFSETQ. The sequences come from PBMCs, collected before TCRalphabeta/CD19-depleted stem cell transplant. The chain recombines TRBV5-1 with TRBJ2-1; 9 nucleotides line up with TRBD2. The receptor was isolated from a girl between 2 and 10 years old with congenital amegakaryocytic thrombocytopenia, due to receive a stem cell transplant. The CDR3 loop reads CASSPGTSHYNEQFF. CDR3 coding DNA: TGCGCCAGCAGCCCCGGGACTAGCCACTACAATGAGCAGTTCTTC.